Below, one TCR beta chain is given with its context. This sample was included in a study of blood T cell repertoires in COVID-19. About the research overall: Spain, Italy and the United States supplied samples that represented acute and convalescent COVID-19. From T cells, B-cell-depleted T cells, or PBMCs came the material, which was cDNA or gDNA.

Profiled with immunoSEQ multiplex PCR; TCRdb holds only in-frame clones, not every one. The sample yields 300,000 to 400,000 clones, around nine tenths seen once. CDR1 is SGHRS and CDR2 is YFSETQ in the germline V gene. The CDR3 has 14 residues. The J segment lost 5 bases and the V segment lost 4 bases, leaving 3 bases of the junction unmatched. The sequence was collected from a woman in her 70s with COVID-19, enrolled during active disease. The chain employs TRBV5-1 and TRBJ2-5; the match to TRBD1 covers 12 bases. The sample taken for sequencing was peripheral blood. In DNA form, the CDR3 reads TGCGCCAGCAGCCTGGGACAGGGGGCCGAGACCCAGTACTTC. Translated: CASSLGQGAETQYF.